This T cell receptor beta chain emerged from a study of cytotoxic CD8 clonotypes in ibrutinib-treated CLL. This clone has a handful of counts. Its antigen is undetermined. Overall study results and limits: Rising at ibrutinib response, clonality subsequently fell back toward baseline at progression.

The intended depth for sequencing was 1 in 200,000 to 1 in 1 million T cells. Assay: immunoSEQ multiplex PCR; the TCRdb copy retains only in-frame clones and omits some. The sample yields some 300,000 clones, around four fifths seen once. The CDR3 extends over 16 amino acids. The V end was cut by 5 bases, the J end by 2 bases, with 19 bases between. Germline-derived CDR1 and CDR2 are SGHNT and YYREEE (reference sequence). The clonotype comes from a human donor with chronic lymphocytic leukemia. The gene calls are TRBV5-4 and TRBJ1-1; a possible D gene is TRBD1 (5 bases). This material consisted of PBMCs, taken before ibrutinib treatment. CDR3: CASSQGTPLPNTEAFF. The DNA of the CDR3 is TGTGCCAGCAGTCAAGGGACCCCCTTGCCCAACACTGAAGCTTTCTTT.